This TCR beta chain was sequenced for a study of shared clonotypes between healthy human individuals. Generated by immunoSEQ multiplex PCR, the TCRdb table keeps only in-frame clones and is missing some. The sample contains 2 million to 2.5 million clones, approximately 94% of which appear only once. Remarks on this clone: The antigen is unknown. Other DNA sequences within the sample encode an identical CDR3.

Germline CDR1 is MNHEY and CDR2 is SMNVEV (reference sequence). This CDR3 comprises 16 residues. Trimming removed 3 bases from V and 4 bases from J; junction bases left unmatched: 6. Overall study findings and caveats: Sorted-subset sequencing, rarefaction showed, was incomplete despite large depth.

As defined, naive CD8 cells were CD45RO-negative and positively selected for CCR7, with terminally differentiated effector memory CD45RA+ cells excluded. The donors were adults (healthy and HIV-negative) with no recent acute infections or vaccinations. The sequence came from a man aged 18 to 30 in good health. Some clones in this sample may be carry-over from other donors' samples. The chain is built from TRBV27 and TRBJ2-1, with 10 bases that match TRBD2. Material: naive CD8+ T cells from PBMCs. CDR3 protein: CASSFVAGGGYNEQFF. DNA of the CDR3: TGTGCCAGCAGTTTCGTAGCGGGAGGAGGTTACAATGAGCAGTTCTTC.